What follows are 17 T cell receptor beta chains derived from one specimen sequenced in a study of T-cell memory formation after mild COVID-19. TCRdb analysed the 5' RACE reads with MiXCR anew, one entry per CDR3 protein. Among fewer than 110,000 distinct CDR3 sequences listed, approximately 15% were seen once. The sample comprised PBMCs or a T cell subset sorted from them (not recorded which). These receptors were taken from a man aged 18 to 30 who had mild COVID-19 (a few samples of this study predate the infection). Cell type and time point are not known.

The chain employs TRBV9 and TRBJ2-7; 10 positions match TRBD1. Germline CDR1 SGDLS, CDR2 YYNGEE. The CDR3 contains 15 residues. V was pared by 4 bases and J by 12 bases, with 16 bases of the junction left unmatched. Here the CDR3 reads CASSPHGTGESVAYF. The DNA for the CDR3 is TGTGCCAGCAGCCCACATGGGACAGGGGAAAGCGTAGCGTACTTC.

The table lists this clonotype with a few counts. The J gene is TRBJ1-1, the V gene TRBV29-1; tentative D call: TRBD1 (6 bases). Germline CDR1 and CDR2: SQVTM and ANQGSEA. The V gene lost 7 bases and the J gene lost 3 bases, with 18 bases spanning the gap. The CDR3 is 14 amino acids. The CDR3 DNA reads as TGCAGCGCCTTCCCGGCAGGGGATGACACTGAAGCTTTCTTT. Translation: CSAFPAGDDTEAFF.

This clonotype was counted a single time. The V gene is TRBV6-2 or TRBV6-3, the J gene TRBJ2-7; 7 bases fit TRBD1. The CDR3 sequence is 16 residues long. The junction had 13 bases not matched to a gene; V was cut back by 2 bases and J by 6 bases. Looked up from germline, CDR1 is MNHEY and CDR2 is SVGEGT. CDR3 in DNA: TGTGCCAGCAGTTACGACCGGGACAGCAAATCACGCGAGCAGTACGTC. This translates into CASSYDRDSKSREQYV.

The chain is built from TRBV7-2 and TRBJ2-7; 13 positions agree with TRBD2. The V and J ends lost 3 bases and 5 bases, in that order; junction bases with no gene match: 4. This CDR3 has 15 residues. Germline CDR1 and CDR2: SGHTA and FQGNSA. CDR3 sequence reads: CASSFRLAGGDEQYF. The CDR3 coding sequence is TGTGCCAGCAGCTTCAGACTAGCGGGGGGCGACGAGCAGTACTTC.

The chain joins TRBV4-2 to TRBJ2-5, with 10 bases aligning to TRBD1. The CDR3 is 14 amino acids. With V trimmed by 4 bases and J by 5 bases, 4 bases remained unmatched. CDR1 and CDR2 (germline): LGHNA, YNFKEQ. CDR3 residues: CASSRRQGAETQYF. CDR3 sequence (DNA): TGTGCCAGCAGCCGTAGACAGGGGGCGGAGACCCAGTACTTC.

This clonotype was seen a handful of times. The gene calls are TRBV27 and TRBJ1-1; D is unresolved. There are 12 residues in the CDR3. Germline assignment: CDR1 MNHEY and CDR2 SMNVEV (reference sequence). V shed 5 bases and J shed 7 bases, with 11 bases lying between them. The CDR3 region is CASSPNMLEAFF. CDR3 nucleotide sequence: TGTGCCAGCAGTCCCAATATGCTTGAAGCTTTCTTT.

This clonotype was counted only a few times. The gene calls are TRBV13 and TRBJ2-7; a possible D gene is TRBD1 (5 bases). Germline lookup yields CDR1 PRHDT and CDR2 FYEKMQ (reference sequence). V was shortened by 1 base and J by 4 bases, with 8 bases between the two germline ends. This CDR3 comprises 13 residues. DNA for the CDR3: TGTGCCAGCAGCTTAGTGGGGCAGTACGAGCAGTACTTC. It codes for CASSLVGQYEQYF.

The sample holds a few counts of this clonotype. The rearrangement links TRBV6-5 to TRBJ1-4; D might be TRBD1 (6 bases). With 6 bases removed from V and 5 bases from J, the gap between germline ends came to 13 bases. Germline loops: CDR1 MNHEY, CDR2 SVGAGI. This CDR3 contains 14 residues. CDR3 DNA: TGTGCCAGCAGGCCAGGGGTCCGAAATGAAAAACTGTTTTTT. Its translation is CASRPGVRNEKLFF.

The V call is TRBV6-5, the J call TRBJ1-4, with 8 bases that match TRBD1. J was trimmed by 8 bases and V by 4 bases; bases with no gene match: 6. The CDR3 runs to 14 residues. From germline, CDR1 is MNHEY and CDR2 SVGAGI. CDR3 in DNA: TGTGCCAGCAGTTTGACAGGGGTGTGGGAAAAACTGTTTTTT. Encoded protein: CASSLTGVWEKLFF.

This chain uses TRBV15 with TRBJ1-5; D ambiguous. This CDR3 is built from 15 residues. V gave up 0 bases and J gave up 0 bases, with 6 bases separating them. Germline V gives CDR1 LNHNV, CDR2 YYDKDF (reference sequence). The CDR3 DNA follows: TGTGCCACCAGCAGAGACGGGTATAGCAATCAGCCCCAGCATTTT. Its translation: CATSRDGYSNQPQHF.

The chain has TRBV12-3 or TRBV12-4 and TRBJ2-1; TRBD2 agrees at 10 bases. V shed 0 bases, J shed 7 bases, and the junction held 6 bases outside the gene matches. The CDR3 contains 16 residues. CDR3 protein: CASSLALAGAWNEQFF. DNA of the CDR3: TGTGCCAGCAGTTTAGCCCTAGCGGGGGCCTGGAATGAGCAGTTCTTC.

This clonotype was seen repeatedly, ten times or more. The chain uses TRBV3-1 and TRBJ2-7; D might be TRBD2 (6 bases). The germline V gene has CDR1 LGHDT and CDR2 YNNKEL (reference sequence). The CDR3 loop spans 14 amino acids. V was cut by 1 base and J by 6 bases, with 13 bases left in between. In DNA form, the CDR3 reads TGTGCCAGCAGCCAAGGATTAGGAGGGTTCGAGCAGTACGTC. Translating it yields CASSQGLGGFEQYV.

This clonotype was seen only a few times. The chain carries TRBV6-5 and TRBJ2-5, with D perhaps matching TRBD1 (7 bases). Trimming took 2 bases from V and 4 from J, leaving 20 bases between them. The CDR3 sequence is 17 residues long. Germline CDR1 is MNHEY and CDR2 is SVGAGI. The CDR3 DNA reads as TGTGCCAGCAGTTACCCTCCGGGGGACCAGGGGGGAGAGACCCAGTACTTC. Protein product: CASSYPPGDQGGETQYF.

CDR3 region: CASSFGDGTEAFF. As DNA, the CDR3 is TGTGCCAGCAGTTTTGGGGATGGCACTGAAGCTTTCTTT. The rearrangement joins TRBV27 to TRBJ1-1, with D unclear. Germline V gene lookup returns CDR1 MNHEY and CDR2 SMNVEV (reference sequence). V was trimmed by 3 bases and J by 4 bases, leaving 9 bases between them. The CDR3 sequence is 13 residues long.

The chain is built from TRBV24-1 and TRBJ2-1; maybe TRBD1 (6 bases). Trimming removed 5 bases at V and 0 bases at J, with 16 bases between. The germline V gene encodes CDR1 KGHDR and CDR2 SFDVKD. The CDR3 sequence is 17 residues long. CDR3 sequence (DNA): TGTGCCACCAGTGCGGCTGGAAGGGGGAGCTCCTACAATGAGCAGTTCTTC. The encoded protein is CATSAAGRGSSYNEQFF.

This clonotype appeared a few times. This chain links TRBV27 with TRBJ2-7; 9 bases are a match to TRBD1. CDR3 length equals 14 residues. V was clipped by 7 bases and J by 5 bases; unmatched bases: 9. CDR1 and CDR2 from the germline V gene are MNHEY and SMNVEV (reference sequence). The CDR3 DNA follows: TGTGCCAGCAAAGTGGGACAGGGTTGGGACGAGCAGTACTTC. It translates to CASKVGQGWDEQYF.

The CDR3 loop is CASSRLAGGTDTQYF. CDR3 DNA sequence: TGTGCCAGCAGTCGACTAGCGGGGGGAACAGATACGCAGTATTTT. The chain recombines TRBV2 with TRBJ2-3, with 13 bases aligning to TRBD2. Germline CDR1 SNHLY, CDR2 FYNNEI. This CDR3 is built from 15 residues. V lost 5 bases to trimming and J lost 3 bases; unmatched junction nucleotides: 2.